These 3 T cell receptor beta chains originate from one sample sequenced in a study of blood T cell repertoires in COVID-19 (TCRdb year 2020). Libraries were built with the immunoSEQ multiplex PCR assay. TCRdb took this table from immuneACCESS and kept in-frame rearrangements with V and J called. Such tables lack part of the clones; where checked against another copy, unresolved V genes explain under half of the gap, and the rest is unexplained. Here the sample has 20,000 to 25,000 clones; 75% to 90% occur a single time. The ten largest clones take up over 25% of the sample. The sample comprised peripheral blood. All receptors derive from a woman in her sixties or seventies with active COVID-19.

This chain joins TRBV12-3 or TRBV12-4 and TRBJ2-7; D is unresolved. This CDR3 has 12 amino acids. The V and J ends lost 6 bases and 1 base respectively, with 7 bases between them. CDR3 region: CASSDMSYEQYF. In DNA form, the CDR3 reads TGTGCCAGCAGCGACATGTCCTACGAGCAGTACTTC.

The rearrangement uses TRBV18 and TRBJ2-5; 7 bases are shared with TRBD1. Germline CDR1 KGHSH, CDR2 LQKENI. This CDR3 spans 13 amino acids. Unmatched junction bases numbered 2, after V lost 5 bases and J lost 2 bases. DNA for the CDR3: TGTGCCAGCTCATCGGGACAGCAAGAGACCCAGTACTTC. Protein: CASSSGQQETQYF.

The V gene is TRBV2, the J gene TRBJ2-7; 7 bases align to TRBD1. The V gene end was trimmed by 4 bases and the J gene end by 3 bases; junction bases not matched to a gene: 3. The germline V gene has CDR1 SNHLY and CDR2 FYNNEI. CDR3 length equals 13 residues. The CDR3 is CASSGQGYYEQYF. CDR3 nucleotides: TGTGCCAGCAGTGGACAGGGATACTACGAGCAGTACTTC.